Listed below are T cell receptor beta chains from one sample, sequenced in a study of cytomegalovirus exposure and HLA in healthy donors. Assay: immunoSEQ multiplex PCR; the TCRdb copy retains only in-frame clones and omits some. The table lists fewer than 90,000 clones, 94% of them singletons, with more than 3% in the top ten. Sequenced sample: PBMCs. The receptors derive from a woman under 30 in good health and CMV-seropositive. Each CDR3 is given with its conserved first and last residue. D genes are given only for firm matches. Size is stated for part of the rows, as once, few or many counts, or as a class when the clone is expanded.

>-|TRBV6-1|-|TRBJ1-5|14
CASSEQASNQPQHF
TGTGCCAGCAGTGAGCAGGCGAGCAATCAGCCCCAGCATTTT
>TRBD1|TRBV28|-|TRBJ1-1|14
CASSPPGRDSEAFF
TGTGCCAGCAGTCCTCCTGGCCGGGACAGCGAAGCTTTCTTT
>TRBD1|TRBV4-3|-|TRBJ2-3|15
CASSQGTGGADTQYF
TGCGCCAGCAGCCAAGGGACAGGGGGCGCAGATACGCAGTATTTT
>-|TRBV13|once|TRBJ1-1|14
CASRGRLENTEAFF
TGTGCCAGCAGGGGGCGATTAGAGAACACTGAAGCTTTCTTT
>-|TRBV11-3|-|TRBJ2-6|15
CASSSTGLGANVLTF
TGTGCCAGCAGCTCTACAGGGTTGGGGGCCAACGTCCTGACTTTC
>TRBD2|TRBV4-1|-|TRBJ2-1|15
CASSQGAGGYNEQFF
TGCGCCAGCAGCCAAGGAGCGGGAGGTTACAATGAGCAGTTCTTC
>-|TRBV5-1|-|TRBJ2-3|14
CASSFGQSTDTQYF
TGCGCCAGCAGCTTCGGACAAAGCACAGATACGCAGTATTTT
>-|TRBV7-6|-|TRBJ2-1|15
CASSLVSSSYNEQFF
TGTGCCAGCAGCTTAGTCTCCAGCTCCTACAATGAGCAGTTCTTC
>TRBD2|TRBV4-2|-|TRBJ2-7|18
CASSQDRSGGGNSYEQYF
TGTGCCAGCAGCCAAGATCGGTCGGGCGGGGGGAACTCCTACGAGCAGTACTTC
>TRBD1|TRBV19|once|TRBJ1-5|15
CASSFRTGDNQPQHF
TGTGCCAGTAGTTTCAGGACAGGGGACAATCAGCCCCAGCATTTT
>-|TRBV4-2|once|TRBJ2-7|13
CASSQARGGEQYF
TGTGCCAGCAGCCAAGCAAGGGGGGGCGAGCAGTACTTC
>TRBD2|TRBV7-9|-|TRBJ2-1|14
CASGTGLEGNEQFF
TGTGCCAGCGGAACGGGACTAGAGGGGAATGAGCAGTTCTTC
>-|TRBV4-1|once|TRBJ2-2|17
CASSQGPTVSGTGELFF
TGCGCCAGCAGCCAAGGGCCGACAGTTTCAGGCACCGGGGAGCTGTTTTTT
>-|TRBV7-9|-|TRBJ1-2|15
CASSLARDGPHGYTF
TGTGCCAGCAGCTTAGCGCGGGACGGACCCCATGGCTACACCTTC
>-|TRBV5-4|-|TRBJ1-2|14
CASSDAGVNYGYTF
TGTGCCAGCTCGGATGCGGGGGTAAACTATGGCTACACCTTC
>TRBD2|TRBV28|-|TRBJ2-1|16
CASSAERESFDNEQFF
TGTGCCAGCAGTGCCGAGCGGGAGAGTTTCGACAATGAGCAGTTCTTC
>-|TRBV11-3|-|TRBJ2-7|11
CASSGLYEQYF
TGTGCCAGCAGTGGGCTGTACGAGCAGTACTTC
>TRBD2|TRBV28|-|TRBJ2-1|16
CASSLDFWTGGNEQFF
TGTGCCAGCAGTTTAGACTTTTGGACGGGGGGAAATGAGCAGTTCTTC
>TRBD2|TRBV27|-|TRBJ2-7|15
CASSLGAGAVVEQYF
TGTGCCAGCAGTTTAGGCGCGGGAGCCGTAGTGGAGCAGTACTTC
>-|TRBV28|-|TRBJ1-5|13
CASSLSGVQPQHF
TGTGCCAGCAGTTTATCAGGGGTACAGCCCCAGCATTTT
>-|TRBV28|-|TRBJ2-3|12
CASSLFSDTQYF
TGTGCCAGCAGTTTATTTTCGGATACGCAGTATTTT
>-|TRBV7-2|-|TRBJ2-5|14
CASSLGTQQETQYF
TGTGCCAGCAGCTTAGGGACACAGCAAGAGACCCAGTACTTC
>-|TRBV29-1|-|TRBJ1-1|11
CSVSSYTEAFF
TGCAGCGTTTCTTCGTACACTGAAGCTTTCTTT
>-|TRBV28|-|TRBJ1-5|14
CASSPDGGYQPQHF
TGTGCCAGCAGCCCTGACGGGGGGTATCAGCCCCAGCATTTT
>-|TRBV7-8|-|TRBJ2-7|15
CASSFSGSASYEQYF
TGTGCCAGCAGCTTTTCAGGGTCCGCCTCCTACGAGCAGTACTTC
>TRBD1|TRBV27|-|TRBJ2-7|16
CASSLRFGQGTYEQYF
TGTGCCAGCAGTTTACGTTTTGGACAGGGAACCTACGAGCAGTACTTC
>TRBD1|TRBV5-1|-|TRBJ1-4|15
CASSLGGTGNEKLFF
TGCGCCAGCAGCTTGGGTGGGACAGGGAATGAAAAACTGTTTTTT
>-|TRBV4-2|-|TRBJ1-2|16
CASSQESRSLNYGYTF
TGTGCCAGCAGCCAAGAATCGAGGAGCTTGAACTATGGCTACACCTTC
>TRBD2|TRBV29-1|-|TRBJ2-1|16
CSVTGLADLSYNEQFF
TGCAGCGTAACAGGACTAGCGGACCTCTCCTACAATGAGCAGTTCTTC
>-|TRBV2|-|TRBJ1-5|14
CASSAWAPNQPQHF
TGTGCCAGCAGTGCTTGGGCACCGAATCAGCCCCAGCATTTT
>-|TRBV9|-|TRBJ1-5|15
CASSGQGMGNQPQHF
TGTGCCAGCAGCGGTCAGGGTATGGGCAATCAGCCCCAGCATTTT
>TRBD1|TRBV19|-|TRBJ1-1|17
CASSIDQMTGLNTEAFF
TGTGCCAGTAGTATAGACCAAATGACAGGGTTGAACACTGAAGCTTTCTTT
>-|TRBV28|-|TRBJ1-5|15
CASSYLRVRNQPQHF
TGTGCCAGCAGTTATCTCCGGGTGAGGAATCAGCCCCAGCATTTT
>-|TRBV4-3|-|TRBJ2-6|17
CASSQEGGGTGANVLTF
TGCGCCAGCAGCCAAGAAGGAGGCGGAACCGGGGCCAACGTCCTGACTTTC
>-|TRBV11-3|-|TRBJ2-6|17
CASNIGYRGSGANVLTF
TGTGCCAGCAACATAGGGTATCGGGGCTCTGGGGCCAACGTCCTGACTTTC
>-|TRBV11-2|-|TRBJ2-7|15
CASSATGFADYEQYF
TGTGCCAGCAGCGCCACAGGGTTCGCCGACTACGAGCAGTACTTC
>-|TRBV7-2|-|TRBJ2-1|15
CASSFVVAGGREQFF
TGTGCCAGCAGCTTTGTTGTCGCCGGGGGGCGGGAGCAGTTCTTC
>-|TRBV7-9|-|TRBJ1-2|15
CASRRPAASLPGYTF
TGTGCCAGCAGACGTCCGGCAGCTAGCCTGCCGGGCTACACCTTC
>TRBD1|TRBV28|-|TRBJ2-7|13
CASSRQGPYEQYF
TGTGCCAGCAGTCGACAGGGCCCCTACGAGCAGTACTTC
>-|TRBV5-4|-|TRBJ1-4|14
CASSLAGGRQKLFF
TGTGCCAGCAGCTTGGCGGGGGGAAGACAAAAACTGTTTTTT
>TRBD1|TRBV19|-|TRBJ2-1|14
CASSTGTGGFEQFF
TGTGCCAGTAGTACCGGGACAGGGGGCTTTGAGCAGTTCTTC
>-|TRBV27|-|TRBJ1-2|14
CASSEADSNYGYTF
TGTGCCAGCAGTGAGGCGGACAGTAACTATGGCTACACCTTC
>-|TRBV5-1|-|TRBJ2-2|16
CASSLNAGYNTGELFF
TGCGCCAGCAGCTTGAACGCGGGTTATAACACCGGGGAGCTGTTTTTT
>-|TRBV6-1|-|TRBJ1-3|15
CASNGVRGSGNTIYF
TGTGCCAGCAACGGGGTAAGGGGGTCTGGAAACACCATATATTTT
>-|TRBV5-1|-|TRBJ1-1|16
CASSLEAGRTNTEAFF
TGCGCCAGCAGCTTGGAGGCAGGAAGAACGAACACTGAAGCTTTCTTT